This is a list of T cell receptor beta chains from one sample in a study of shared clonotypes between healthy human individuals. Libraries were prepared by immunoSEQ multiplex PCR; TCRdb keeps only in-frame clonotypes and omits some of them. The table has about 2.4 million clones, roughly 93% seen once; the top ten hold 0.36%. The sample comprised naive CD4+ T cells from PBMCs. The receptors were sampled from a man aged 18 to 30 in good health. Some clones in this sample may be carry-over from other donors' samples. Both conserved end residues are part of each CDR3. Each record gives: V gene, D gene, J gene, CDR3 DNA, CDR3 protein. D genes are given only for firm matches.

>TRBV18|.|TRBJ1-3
TGTGCCAGCTCCCAACAGGGTGCTGACACCATATATTTT
CASSQQGADTIYF
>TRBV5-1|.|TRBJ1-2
TGCGCCAGCAGCTTGGAAGGGGCCTACGATGGCTACACCTTC
CASSLEGAYDGYTF
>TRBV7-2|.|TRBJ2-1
TGTGCCAGCAGCTTATGGGCAGGGGGGGATGAGCAGTTCTTC
CASSLWAGGDEQFF
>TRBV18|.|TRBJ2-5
TGTGCCAGCTCACCAGTGGTGCCAGGACAAGAGACCCAGTACTTC
CASSPVVPGQETQYF
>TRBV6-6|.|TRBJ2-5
TGTGCCAGCAGACCCATGGGGGCAGAGACCCAGTACTTC
CASRPMGAETQYF
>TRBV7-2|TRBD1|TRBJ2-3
TGTGCCAGCATGGGACAGGGGCGCACAGATACGCAGTATTTT
CASMGQGRTDTQYF
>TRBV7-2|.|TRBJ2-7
TGTGCCAGCAGCTCCCTAGCCGGGCAAGTCTACGAGCAGTACTTC
CASSSLAGQVYEQYF
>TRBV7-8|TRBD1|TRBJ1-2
TGTGCCAGCAGCTTAGGACAGGGAGCTAACTATGGCTACACCTTC
CASSLGQGANYGYTF
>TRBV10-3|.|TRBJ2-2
TGTGCCATCAGCTCGACAGCACCCCTAAACACCGGGGAGCTGTTTTTT
CAISSTAPLNTGELFF
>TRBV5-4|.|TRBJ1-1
TGTGCCAGCAGCTTACAGGGCTATGGCACTGAAGCTTTCTTT
CASSLQGYGTEAFF
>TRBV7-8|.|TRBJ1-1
TGTGCCAGCAGCCCCGTATGGGGGGGCACTGAAGCTTTCTTT
CASSPVWGGTEAFF
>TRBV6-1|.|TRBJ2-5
TGTGCCAGCAGTGAAGCTCTGAGCGGGCCCCTCCAAGAGACCCAGTACTTC
CASSEALSGPLQETQYF
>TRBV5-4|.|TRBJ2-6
TGTGCCAGCAGCTTCCCGGACCAGTTGGAGGCCAACGTCCTGACTTTC
CASSFPDQLEANVLTF
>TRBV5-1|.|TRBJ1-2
TGCGCCAGCAGCACCATAGGGGCCGTGATGAGGGATGGCTACACCTTC
CASSTIGAVMRDGYTF
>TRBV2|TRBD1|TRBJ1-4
TGTGCCAGCAGGGACAGGGGGGTGATAGGTGAAAAACTGTTTTTT
CASRDRGVIGEKLFF
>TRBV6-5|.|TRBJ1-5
TGTGCCAGCAGTTACTCGGGCGATCAGCCCCAGCATTTT
CASSYSGDQPQHF
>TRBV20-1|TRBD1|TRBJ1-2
TGCAGTGCGCCGGGACAGACTGGCTACACCTTC
CSAPGQTGYTF
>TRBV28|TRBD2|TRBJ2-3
TGTGCCAGCAGAATCGAAGCGGGACTAGCATCCGATACGCAGTATTTT
CASRIEAGLASDTQYF